This T cell receptor (beta chain) is drawn from a study of identical twins. The V and J ends lost 4 bases and 2 bases respectively, with 19 bases between them. The CDR3 runs 17 residues. Germline lookup yields CDR1 SGHNT and CDR2 YENEEA. A template switching step contributed a universal primer site, while unique molecular identifiers were present in the cDNA. TCRdb re-called the 5' RACE reads through MiXCR, storing one row per CDR3 protein. The sample includes about 530,000 distinct CDR3 sequences, around 24% of them seen just once. Study results and caveats: Surplus twin overlap in beta out-of-frame sequences was less pronounced. Models underpredicted monozygotic twin sharing of out-of-frame TCR alpha. It was possible that invariant MAIT and iNKT cells partly confounded the zero-insertion analyses.

On this clonotype itself: No antigen is known for it.

The sample was also reused in another study, on yellow fever vaccine responses in identical twins.

This sequence originates from a woman between 18 and 29 years old in good health. Material for sequencing was CD4+ T cells sorted from blood. The chain recombines TRBV11-3 with TRBJ2-3; D may be TRBD2 (5 bases). CDR3 protein: CASSSGLASPFTDTQYF. In DNA form, the CDR3 reads TGTGCCAGCAGCTCCGGGTTGGCTAGCCCTTTCACAGATACGCAGTATTTT.